Here is one TCR beta chain with its context. The target antigen is unknown. This record belongs to a study of T-cell reconstitution after alpha-beta-depleted transplantation in children. Overall study results and limits: Roughly two months post-transplant, alpha-beta T cells reportedly originated from several hundred graft clones that had expanded. Where some patients showed high TCRbeta diversity at day 60, it came from recipient T cells and thymic progenitors that had survived. Once a year had passed after transplant, T-cell counts and diversity came mostly from newly produced T cells.

The length of the CDR3 is 16 residues. Per the germline V gene, CDR1 is SGHDN and CDR2 is FVKESK. V lost 5 bases to trimming and J lost 0 bases; unmatched junction nucleotides: 7. The TCRbeta library incorporated unique molecular identifiers. TCRdb reanalysed the PCR reads using MiXCR and keeps one entry per CDR3 protein. The data hold around 200,000 distinct CDR3 sequences, with around 9.9% observed a single time. This sequence was found in a child in the first two years of life with acute myeloid leukemia, due to receive a stem cell transplant. The source was PBMCs, collected before TCRalphabeta/CD19-depleted stem cell transplant. The rearrangement uses TRBV14 and TRBJ2-1; TRBD2 aligns across 7 bases. The CDR3 protein is CASSDASGSSYNEQFF. The CDR3 nucleotides are TGTGCCAGCAGCGACGCTAGCGGTAGCTCCTACAATGAGCAGTTCTTC. Full variable domain (rest looked up from reference TRBV14 and TRBJ2-1): EAGVTQFPSHSVIEKGQTVTLRCDPISGHDNLYWYRRVMGKEIKFLLHFVKESKQDESGMPNNRFLAERTGGTYSTLKVQPAELEDSGVYFCASSDASGSSYNEQFFGPGTRLTVL.